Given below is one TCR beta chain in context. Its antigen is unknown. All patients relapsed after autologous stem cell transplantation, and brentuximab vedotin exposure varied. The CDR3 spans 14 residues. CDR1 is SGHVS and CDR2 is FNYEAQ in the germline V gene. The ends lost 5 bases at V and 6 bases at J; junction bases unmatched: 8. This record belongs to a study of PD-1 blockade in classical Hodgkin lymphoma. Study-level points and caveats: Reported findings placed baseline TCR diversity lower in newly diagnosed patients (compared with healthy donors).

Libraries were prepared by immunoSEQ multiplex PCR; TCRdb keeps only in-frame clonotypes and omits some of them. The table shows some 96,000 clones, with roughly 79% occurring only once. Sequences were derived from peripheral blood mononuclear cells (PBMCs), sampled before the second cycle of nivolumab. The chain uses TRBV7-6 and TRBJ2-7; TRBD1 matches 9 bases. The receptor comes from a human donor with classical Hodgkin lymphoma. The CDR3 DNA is TGTGCCAGCAGCCCTGGGACAGGGCCTCGCGAGCAGTACTTC. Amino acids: CASSPGTGPREQYF.